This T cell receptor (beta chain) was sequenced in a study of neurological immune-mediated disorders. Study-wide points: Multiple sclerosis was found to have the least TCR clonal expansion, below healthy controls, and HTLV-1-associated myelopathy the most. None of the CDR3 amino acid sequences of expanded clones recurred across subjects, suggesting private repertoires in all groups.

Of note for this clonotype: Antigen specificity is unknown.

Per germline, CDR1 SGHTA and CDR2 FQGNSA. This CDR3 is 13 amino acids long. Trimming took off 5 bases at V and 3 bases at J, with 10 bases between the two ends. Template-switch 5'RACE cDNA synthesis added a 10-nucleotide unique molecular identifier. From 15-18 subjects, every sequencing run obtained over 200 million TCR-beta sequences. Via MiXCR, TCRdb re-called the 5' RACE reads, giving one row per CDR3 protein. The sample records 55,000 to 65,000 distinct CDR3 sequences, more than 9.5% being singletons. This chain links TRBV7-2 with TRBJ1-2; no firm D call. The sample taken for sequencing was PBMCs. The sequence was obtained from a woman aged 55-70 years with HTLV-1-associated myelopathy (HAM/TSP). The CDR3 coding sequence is TGTGCCAGCAGCCCCGGGATCTACTATGGCTACACCTTC. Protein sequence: CASSPGIYYGYTF.